The rows below give T cell receptor beta chains drawn from one sample of a study of blood T cell repertoires in COVID-19. Assay: immunoSEQ multiplex PCR; the TCRdb copy retains only in-frame clones and omits some. Of some 30,000 clones in the sample, around 83% were seen once. Sample: peripheral blood. These receptor sequences come from a human donor in a cohort sampled during active COVID-19. Both conserved end residues are part of each CDR3. D genes are given only for firm matches. Rows give clone size only sometimes, using once, few, many, or a class for an expanded clone.

TRBJ1-5	.	14	TRBV24-1	TRBD1	TGTGCCACCAGTGACAAAACAGGGGATCAGCCCCAGCATTTT	CATSDKTGDQPQHF
TRBJ1-4	.	17	TRBV4-1	TRBD1	TGCGCCAGCAGCCAAGAATTTACAGGGGGGGCCGGGGAAAAACTGTTTTTT	CASSQEFTGGAGEKLFF
TRBJ2-3	.	19	TRBV13	.	TGTGCCACCGTCTGGTCTTCTCGGTGGGCACTAGGGCGCACAGATACGCAGTATTTT	CATVWSSRWALGRTDTQYF
TRBJ2-3	.	14	TRBV5-4	.	TGTGCCAGCAGCTTAAGGGCGACAGGAGATACGCAGTATTTT	CASSLRATGDTQYF
TRBJ1-5	.	14	TRBV2	.	TGTGCCAGCAGTCCTATTACGGCCTTAGCGCCCCAGCATTTT	CASSPITALAPQHF
TRBJ1-1	.	13	TRBV10-1	.	TGCGCCAGCAGTGAGTCGTACAGTAAAGAAGCTTTCTTT	CASSESYSKEAFF
TRBJ1-5	.	16	TRBV5-6	TRBD1	TGTGCCAGCAGCTACAGGACAGGGGGAGTCAATCAGCCCCAGCATTTT	CASSYRTGGVNQPQHF
TRBJ2-5	.	13	TRBV5-1	TRBD1	TGCGCCAGCAGCGCAACAGGGGGGGAGACCCAGTACTTC	CASSATGGETQYF
TRBJ1-6	.	18	TRBV6-2/TRBV6-3	TRBD1	TGTGCCAGCAGTTACGGGGACAGTCCTCGGGTAGATAATTCACCCCTCCACTTT	CASSYGDSPRVDNSPLHF
TRBJ2-7	.	14	TRBV7-9	.	TGTGCCAGCAGCTTAAAAAAGGAGAATCCCGAGCAGTACTTC	CASSLKKENPEQYF
TRBJ1-1	.	14	TRBV18	.	TGTGCCAGCTCAATCCGGGACAAGAACACTGAAGCTTTCTTT	CASSIRDKNTEAFF
TRBJ1-1	few	15	TRBV6-5	.	TGTGCCAGCATTCTCCCCCCGCGGGGCACCACTGAAGCTTTCTTT	CASILPPRGTTEAFF
TRBJ1-1	.	15	TRBV19	.	TGTGCCAGTATCCGGAGGGCGGGGGGGAACACTGAAGCTTTCTTT	CASIRRAGGNTEAFF
TRBJ2-6	once	16	TRBV27	.	TGTGCCAGCAGTTTTGGGGACTTCTCTGGGGCCAACGTCCTGACTTTC	CASSFGDFSGANVLTF
TRBJ2-1	.	15	TRBV19	.	TGTGCCAGTAGCCCTCTGGCGGGCTCCTACAATGAGCAGTTCTTC	CASSPLAGSYNEQFF
TRBJ1-6	.	14	TRBV5-4	.	TGTGCCAGCAGCTTGATAGGGGTCGGGTCACCCCTCCACTTT	CASSLIGVGSPLHF
TRBJ2-2	.	16	TRBV14	.	TGTGCCAGCAGCCCGGTCCAGGGTCGAAACACCGGGGAGCTGTTTTTT	CASSPVQGRNTGELFF
TRBJ1-6	once	15	TRBV5-6	TRBD1	TGTGCCAGCAGCCCCGGGACAGGGGGCTTATTCCCCCTCCACTTT	CASSPGTGGLFPLHF
TRBJ2-5	.	13	TRBV10-3	.	TGTGCCATCAGTGCACTATTCCAAGAGACCCAGTACTTC	CAISALFQETQYF
TRBJ1-5	.	13	TRBV4-3	.	TGCGCCAGCAGCCAAGATCTTGGCGGGCCCCAGCATTTT	CASSQDLGGPQHF
TRBJ2-7	.	14	TRBV25-1	TRBD2	TGTGCCAGCAGTGGTTCTAGCGGCTCTTCCGCGCAGTACTTC	CASSGSSGSSAQYF
TRBJ1-1	.	10	TRBV6-5	.	TGTGCCAGCAGGGAGAGGGAAGCTTTCTTT	CASREREAFF
TRBJ1-6	few	16	TRBV19	.	TGTGCCAGTAGTATTGTCCCCGGTGCCTATAATTCACCCCTCCACTTT	CASSIVPGAYNSPLHF
TRBJ2-7	few	15	TRBV6-6	TRBD1	TGTGCCAGCAGTGGGACAGCCCAGAGCTCCTACGAGCAGTACTTC	CASSGTAQSSYEQYF
TRBJ2-5	.	15	TRBV11-2	TRBD2	TGTGCCAGCAGCAGCACTAGCGGGGTTCAAGAGACCCAGTACTTC	CASSSTSGVQETQYF
TRBJ2-3	once	15	TRBV7-6	.	TGTGCCAGCGGAGACCCTCTAGCTAGCACAGATACGCAGTATTTT	CASGDPLASTDTQYF
TRBJ1-6	.	14	TRBV7-8	.	TGTGCCAGCAGCCGAGGACAGTCTAATTCACCCCTCCACTTT	CASSRGQSNSPLHF
TRBJ2-5	once	14	TRBV9	.	TGTGCCAGCAGCGCCCCAGGGGGAGGAGAGACCCAGTACTTC	CASSAPGGGETQYF
TRBJ2-7	.	14	TRBV18	.	TGTGCCAGCTCACCCCGACAGGGAGGCGATGAGCAGTACTTC	CASSPRQGGDEQYF
TRBJ2-3	.	16	TRBV10-2	TRBD2	TGCGCCGCGGGACTAGCGGGGACCTCTAGCACAGATACGCAGTATTTT	CAAGLAGTSSTDTQYF
TRBJ1-1	.	15	TRBV2	TRBD1	TGTGCCAGCACTAAAGACAGGGGCGGAGGCACTGAAGCTTTCTTT	CASTKDRGGGTEAFF
TRBJ2-2	once	14	TRBV18	.	TGTGCCAGCTCGGCACAGCTGAACACCGGGGAGCTGTTTTTT	CASSAQLNTGELFF
TRBJ1-6	.	13	TRBV7-9	TRBD1	TGTGCCAGCACCGGACAGGGGGATTCACCCCTCCACTTT	CASTGQGDSPLHF
TRBJ2-4	.	15	TRBV6-2/TRBV6-3	TRBD1	TGTGCCAGCAGTTTACAGGGGGCAGTTCTCGACATTCAGTACTTC	CASSLQGAVLDIQYF
TRBJ2-7	.	13	TRBV18	.	TGTGCCAGCTCACCACCAGGGGATTACGAGCAGTACTTC	CASSPPGDYEQYF
TRBJ2-1	.	17	TRBV15	TRBD1	TGTGCCACCAGCAGCTGGTTACAAGGGACAGCATACAATGAGCAGTTCTTC	CATSSWLQGTAYNEQFF
TRBJ1-6	.	13	TRBV19	TRBD1	TGTGCCAGTGGTACAGGGGGAAATTCACCCCTCCACTTT	CASGTGGNSPLHF
TRBJ2-2	.	14	TRBV6-6	TRBD1	TGTGCCAGCAGCCGACTACAGGGGGCCGGGGAGCTGTTTTTT	CASSRLQGAGELFF
TRBJ2-1	.	15	TRBV2	TRBD1	TGTGCCAGCAACCCAGGACAGGGAAGGTGGAATGAGCAGTTCTTC	CASNPGQGRWNEQFF
TRBJ2-3	.	13	TRBV18	.	TGTGCCAGCTCAGCTAGCATGGCAGATACGCAGTATTTT	CASSASMADTQYF
TRBJ2-7	.	14	TRBV7-2	.	TGTGCCAGCAGCCCCGGGGGTGGGGCGTACGAGCAGTACTTC	CASSPGGGAYEQYF
TRBJ1-4	.	14	TRBV19	TRBD1	TGTGCCAGTACAGACAGGGGATCAGGCGAAAAACTGTTTTTT	CASTDRGSGEKLFF
TRBJ2-5	.	15	TRBV28	.	TGTGCCAGCAGTTCGGCGGGACTTTCGCAAGAGACCCAGTACTTC	CASSSAGLSQETQYF
TRBJ2-7	.	13	TRBV3-1/TRBV3-2	.	TGTGCCAGCAGCCCCGGCGAGGGGGTCGAGCAGTACTTC	CASSPGEGVEQYF